The clone carrying this T cell receptor beta chain was recorded once. These data come from a study of OX40 agonist ivuxolimab in advanced cancers. The repertoire was sequenced with immunoSEQ multiplex PCR; TCRdb's copy has only in-frame clones and lacks some. The sample carries 55,000 to 85,000 clones, 80% to 90% recorded once. The CDR3 is 17 amino acids. The V and J ends lost 4 bases and 3 bases respectively, with 18 bases between them. Germline values: CDR1 MNHEY, CDR2 SMNVEV (reference sequence). This chain connects TRBV27 to TRBJ1-4; maybe TRBD1 (5 bases). The sequence came from an adult with an advanced solid tumor such as melanoma, head and neck, liver or kidney cancer. Source: CD4+ or CD8+ T cells sorted from blood, taken in a trial of the OX40 agonist ivuxolimab. CDR3 region: CASSWGPTGLPNEKLFF. DNA of the CDR3: TGTGCCAGCAGTTGGGGCCCGACTGGCCTTCCTAATGAAAAACTGTTTTTT.